This TCR beta chain comes out of a study of blood T cells in healthy people across ages. Study at large: Template switching captured about one barcoded beta molecule per two T cells.

The CDR3 sequence is 15 residues long. V trimming: 2 bases; J trimming: 5 bases; junction bases outside the gene matches: 5. Germline CDR1 and CDR2: SGHVS and FNYEAQ. Then a second PCR, running roughly 7 to 11 cycles, was carried out with a sample-barcoded 5' primer and a J-beta primer mix. A minimum of 2.5 million CDR3-containing paired-end reads was obtained for each sample. TCRdb called the 5' RACE reads again in MiXCR, with one record for every CDR3 protein. The sample includes more than 650,000 distinct CDR3 sequences, 22% seen only once; the top ten take roughly 22%. Each sample yielded at least 7 million isolated PBMCs. RNA extraction gave at least 5 micrograms of total RNA per sample.

The source of this sequence is a man aged 70-80 years in good health. The chain employs TRBV7-6 and TRBJ1-1; 10 bases agree with TRBD1. The sample was blood. The CDR3 sequence: CASSLIGQGETEAFF. CDR3 nucleotides: TGTGCCAGCAGCTTAATAGGACAGGGGGAAACTGAAGCTTTCTTT.